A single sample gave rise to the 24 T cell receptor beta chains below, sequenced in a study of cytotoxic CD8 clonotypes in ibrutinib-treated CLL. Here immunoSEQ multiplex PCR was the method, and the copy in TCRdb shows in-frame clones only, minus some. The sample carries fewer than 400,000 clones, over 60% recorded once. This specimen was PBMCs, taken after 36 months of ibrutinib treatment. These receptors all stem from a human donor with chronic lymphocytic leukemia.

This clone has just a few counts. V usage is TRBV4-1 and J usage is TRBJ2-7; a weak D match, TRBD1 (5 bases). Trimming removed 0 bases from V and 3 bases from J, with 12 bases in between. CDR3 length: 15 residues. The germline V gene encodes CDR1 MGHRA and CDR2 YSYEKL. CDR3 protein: CASSQEGRQIYEQYF. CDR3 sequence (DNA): TGCGCCAGCAGCCAAGAGGGTCGACAGATCTACGAGCAGTACTTC.

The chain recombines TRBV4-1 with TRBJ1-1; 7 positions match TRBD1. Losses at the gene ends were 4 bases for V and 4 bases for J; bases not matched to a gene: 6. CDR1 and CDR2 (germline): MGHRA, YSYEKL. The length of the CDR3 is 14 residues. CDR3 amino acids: CASSRARGGTEAFF. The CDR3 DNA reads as TGCGCCAGCAGCCGGGCCAGGGGGGGCACTGAAGCTTTCTTT.

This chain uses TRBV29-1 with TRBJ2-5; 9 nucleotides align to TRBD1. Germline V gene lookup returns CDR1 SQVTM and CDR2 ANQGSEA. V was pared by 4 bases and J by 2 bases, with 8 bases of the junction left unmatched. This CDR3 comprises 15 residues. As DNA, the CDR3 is TGCAGCGTTGCCTGGGGACAGGGACCGCAAGAGACCCAGTACTTC. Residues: CSVAWGQGPQETQYF.

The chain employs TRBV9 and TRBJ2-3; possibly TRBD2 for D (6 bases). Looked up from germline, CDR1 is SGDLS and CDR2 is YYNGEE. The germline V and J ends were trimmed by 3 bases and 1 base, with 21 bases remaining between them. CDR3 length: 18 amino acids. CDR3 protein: CASSARGLSGRGTDTQYF. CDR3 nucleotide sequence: TGTGCCAGCAGCGCCCGTGGACTATCAGGACGGGGCACAGATACGCAGTATTTT.

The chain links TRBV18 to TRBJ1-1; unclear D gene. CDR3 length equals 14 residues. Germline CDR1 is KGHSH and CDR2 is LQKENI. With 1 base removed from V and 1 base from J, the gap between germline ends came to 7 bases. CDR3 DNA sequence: TGTGCCAGCTCACCACGTCCAGCGAACACTGAAGCTTTCTTT. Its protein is CASSPRPANTEAFF.

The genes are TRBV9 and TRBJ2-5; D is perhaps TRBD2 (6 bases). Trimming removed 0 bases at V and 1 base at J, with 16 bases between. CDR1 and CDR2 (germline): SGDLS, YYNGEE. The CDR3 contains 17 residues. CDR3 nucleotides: TGTGCCAGCAGCGTAGCCCCGGCAGGGAGGACCCAAGAGACCCAGTACTTC. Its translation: CASSVAPAGRTQETQYF.

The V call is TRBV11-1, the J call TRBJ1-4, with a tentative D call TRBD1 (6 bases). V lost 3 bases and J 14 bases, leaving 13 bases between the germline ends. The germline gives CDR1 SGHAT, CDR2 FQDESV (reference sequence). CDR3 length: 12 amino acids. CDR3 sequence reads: CASSFAQGRLFF. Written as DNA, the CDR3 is TGTGCCAGCAGCTTCGCACAGGGTCGGCTGTTTTTT.

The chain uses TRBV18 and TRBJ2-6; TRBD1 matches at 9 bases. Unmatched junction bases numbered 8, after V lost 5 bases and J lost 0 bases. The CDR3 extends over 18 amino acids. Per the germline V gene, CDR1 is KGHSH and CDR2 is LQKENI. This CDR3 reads CASSRDRVLLSGANVLTF. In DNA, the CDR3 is TGTGCCAGCTCAAGGGACAGGGTTCTCCTCTCTGGGGCCAACGTCCTGACTTTC.

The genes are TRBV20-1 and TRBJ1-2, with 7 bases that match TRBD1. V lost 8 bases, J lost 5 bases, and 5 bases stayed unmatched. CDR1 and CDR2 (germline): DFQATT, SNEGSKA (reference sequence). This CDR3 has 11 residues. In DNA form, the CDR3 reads TGCAGTACAGACAGGGAATATGGCTACACCTTC. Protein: CSTDREYGYTF.

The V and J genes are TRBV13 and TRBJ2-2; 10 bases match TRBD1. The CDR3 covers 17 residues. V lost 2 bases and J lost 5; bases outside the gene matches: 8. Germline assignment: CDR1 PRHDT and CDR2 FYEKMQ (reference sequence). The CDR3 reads CASSLKRGQGRTGELFF. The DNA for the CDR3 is TGTGCCAGCAGCTTAAAAAGGGGACAGGGGCGAACCGGGGAGCTGTTTTTT.

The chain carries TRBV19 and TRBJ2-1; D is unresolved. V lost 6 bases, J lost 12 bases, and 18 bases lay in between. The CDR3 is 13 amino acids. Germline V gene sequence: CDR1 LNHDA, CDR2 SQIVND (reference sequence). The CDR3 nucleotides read TGTGCCAGTAGCCCCCGACTTCCAAAGGGGCAGTTCTTC. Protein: CASSPRLPKGQFF.

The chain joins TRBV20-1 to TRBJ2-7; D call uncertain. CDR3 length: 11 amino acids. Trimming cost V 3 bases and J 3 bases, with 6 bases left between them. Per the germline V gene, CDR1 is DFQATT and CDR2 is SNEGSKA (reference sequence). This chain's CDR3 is CSASLRYEQYF. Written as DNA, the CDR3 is TGCAGTGCTAGTCTCCGCTACGAGCAGTACTTC.

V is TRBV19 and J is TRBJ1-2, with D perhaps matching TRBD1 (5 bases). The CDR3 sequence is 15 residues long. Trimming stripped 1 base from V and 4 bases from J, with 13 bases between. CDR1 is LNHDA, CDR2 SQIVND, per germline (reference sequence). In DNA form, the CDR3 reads TGTGCCAGTAGTATAGTTGGGGGAGCAGCCTATGGCTACACCTTC. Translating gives CASSIVGGAAYGYTF. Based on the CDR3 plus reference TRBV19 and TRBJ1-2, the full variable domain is DGGITQSPKYLFRKEGQNVTLSCEQNLNHDAMYWYRQDPGQGLRLIYYSQIVNDFQKGDIAEGYSVSREKKESFPLTVTSAQKNPTAFYLCASSIVGGAAYGYTFGSGTRLTVV.

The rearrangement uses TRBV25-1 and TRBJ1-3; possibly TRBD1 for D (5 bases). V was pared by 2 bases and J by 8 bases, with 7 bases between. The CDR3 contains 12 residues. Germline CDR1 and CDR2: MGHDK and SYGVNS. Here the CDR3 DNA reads TGTGCCAGCAGTGAAGCGGGGGACACCATATATTTT. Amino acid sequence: CASSEAGDTIYF. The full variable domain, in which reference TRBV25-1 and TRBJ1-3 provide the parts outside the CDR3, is EADIYQTPRYLVIGTGKKITLECSQTMGHDKMYWYQQDPGMELHLIHYSYGVNSTEKGDLSSESTVSRIRTEHFPLTLESARPSHTSQYLCASSEAGDTIYFGEGSWLTVV.

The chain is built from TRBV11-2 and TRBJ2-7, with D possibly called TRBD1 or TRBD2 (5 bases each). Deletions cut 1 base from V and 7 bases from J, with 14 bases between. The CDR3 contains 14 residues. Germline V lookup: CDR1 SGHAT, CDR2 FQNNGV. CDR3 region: CASSLAGTLREQYF. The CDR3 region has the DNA TGTGCCAGCAGCTTAGCAGGGACGCTAAGGGAGCAGTACTTC.

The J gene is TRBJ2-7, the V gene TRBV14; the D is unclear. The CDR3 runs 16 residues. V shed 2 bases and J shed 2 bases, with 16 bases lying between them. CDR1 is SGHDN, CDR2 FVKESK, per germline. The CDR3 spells CASSQRTPDGTYEQYF. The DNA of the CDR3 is TGTGCCAGCAGCCAAAGAACCCCGGACGGAACCTACGAGCAGTACTTC.

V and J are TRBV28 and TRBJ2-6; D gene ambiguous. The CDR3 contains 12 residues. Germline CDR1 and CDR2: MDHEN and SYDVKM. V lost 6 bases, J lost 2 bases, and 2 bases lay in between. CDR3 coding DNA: TGTGCCAGCAGGACTGGGGCCAACGTCCTGACTTTC. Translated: CASRTGANVLTF.

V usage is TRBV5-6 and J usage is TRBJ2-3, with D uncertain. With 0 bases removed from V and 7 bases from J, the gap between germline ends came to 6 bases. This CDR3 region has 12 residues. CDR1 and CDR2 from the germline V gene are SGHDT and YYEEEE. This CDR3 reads CASSLVENTQYF. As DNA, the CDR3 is TGTGCCAGCAGCTTGGTGGAGAATACGCAGTATTTT.

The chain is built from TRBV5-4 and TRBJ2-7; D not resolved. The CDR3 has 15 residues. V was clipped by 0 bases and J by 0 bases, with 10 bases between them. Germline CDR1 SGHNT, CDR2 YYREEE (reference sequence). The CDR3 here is CASSLVRGSSYEQYF. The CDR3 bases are TGTGCCAGCAGCTTGGTTCGAGGTAGCTCCTACGAGCAGTACTTC.

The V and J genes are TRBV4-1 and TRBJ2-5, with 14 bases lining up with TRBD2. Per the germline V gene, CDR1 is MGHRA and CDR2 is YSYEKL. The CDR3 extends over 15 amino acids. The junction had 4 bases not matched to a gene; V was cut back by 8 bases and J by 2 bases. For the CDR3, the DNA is TGCGCCAGCCCCAGGACTAGCGGGAGGCAAGAGACCCAGTACTTC. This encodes CASPRTSGRQETQYF.

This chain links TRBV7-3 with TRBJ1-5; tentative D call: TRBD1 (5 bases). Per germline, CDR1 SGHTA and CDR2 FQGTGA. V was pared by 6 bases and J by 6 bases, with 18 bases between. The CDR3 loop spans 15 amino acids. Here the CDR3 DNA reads TGTGCCAGCAGGTTGGAGGGACGGGCCTCTCAGCCCCAGCATTTT. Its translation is CASRLEGRASQPQHF.

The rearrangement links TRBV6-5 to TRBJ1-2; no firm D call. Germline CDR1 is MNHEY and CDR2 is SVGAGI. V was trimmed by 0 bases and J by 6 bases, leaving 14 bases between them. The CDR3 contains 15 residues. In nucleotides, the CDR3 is TGTGCCAGCAGTTACTCACGGGCGGGTCTGGATGGCTACACCTTC. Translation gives CASSYSRAGLDGYTF.

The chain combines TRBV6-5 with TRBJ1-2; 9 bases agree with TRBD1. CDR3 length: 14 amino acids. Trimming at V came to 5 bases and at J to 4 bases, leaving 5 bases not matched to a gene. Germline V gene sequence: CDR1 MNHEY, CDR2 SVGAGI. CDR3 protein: CASSRDRGGYGYTF. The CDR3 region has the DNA TGTGCCAGCAGTCGTGACAGGGGGGGCTATGGCTACACCTTC.

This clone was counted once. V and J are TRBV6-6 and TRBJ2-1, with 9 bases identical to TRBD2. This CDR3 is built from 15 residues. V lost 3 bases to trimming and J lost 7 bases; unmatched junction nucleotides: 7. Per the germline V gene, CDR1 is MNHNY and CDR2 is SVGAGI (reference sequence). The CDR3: CASSYWGLAGNEQFF. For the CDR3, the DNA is TGTGCCAGCAGTTATTGGGGACTAGCTGGGAATGAGCAGTTCTTC.